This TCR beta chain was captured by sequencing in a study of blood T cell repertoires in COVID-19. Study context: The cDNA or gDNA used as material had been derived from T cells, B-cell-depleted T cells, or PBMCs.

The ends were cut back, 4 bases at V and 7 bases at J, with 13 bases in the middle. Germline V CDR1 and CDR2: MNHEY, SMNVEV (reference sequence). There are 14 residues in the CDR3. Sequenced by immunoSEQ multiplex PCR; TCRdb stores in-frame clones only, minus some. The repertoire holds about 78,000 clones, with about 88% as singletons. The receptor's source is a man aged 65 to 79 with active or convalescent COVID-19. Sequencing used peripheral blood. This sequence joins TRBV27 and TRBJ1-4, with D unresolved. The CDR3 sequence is CASSWRRNGEKLFF. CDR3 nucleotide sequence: TGTGCCAGCAGTTGGAGAAGAAATGGTGAAAAACTGTTTTTT.